Following are 14 T cell receptor beta chains from one sample sequenced in a study of low-dose radiotherapy and immunotherapy resistance in tumors. Stated time point: before trial treatment. cDNA synthesis used a TRAV/TRBV-specific primer set for both chains. TCR amplification used 20 PCR cycles, a constant-region primer and a V-primer adapter. In TCRdb, the reads were re-called with MiXCR into one record per CDR3 protein. The sample consists of some 57,000 distinct CDR3 sequences, approximately 25% of them appearing once. Here the sequenced sample was PBMCs, taken before treatment. The receptor set was obtained from a male donor with prostate cancer.

This clonotype was seen many times. The rearrangement uses TRBV11-3 and TRBJ2-2; D is unresolved. Germline V lookup: CDR1 SGHNT, CDR2 YENEEA. The V gene lost 5 bases and the J gene lost 1 base, with 8 bases spanning the gap. This CDR3 comprises 14 residues. The CDR3 loop reads CASSPGQNTGELFF. Here the CDR3 DNA reads TGTGCCAGCAGCCCTGGGCAGAACACCGGGGAGCTGTTTTTT.

The chain recombines TRBV5-1 with TRBJ2-5; the match to TRBD2 covers 10 bases. In germline, CDR1 is SGHRS, CDR2 YFSETQ. CDR3 length equals 14 residues. V was clipped by 5 bases and J by 3 bases; unmatched bases: 4. The CDR3 is CASRTGTSEETQYF. The CDR3, as DNA: TGCGCCAGCAGAACCGGGACTAGCGAAGAGACCCAGTACTTC.

The sample holds many counts of this clonotype. The chain joins TRBV6-5 to TRBJ2-7; TRBD1 agrees at 7 bases. CDR1 MNHEY and CDR2 SVGAGI come from the germline V gene. There are 14 residues in the CDR3. Germline trimming cut 0 bases from V and 9 bases from J; bases unmatched to any gene: 8. In DNA form, the CDR3 reads TGTGCCAGCAGTTACTCGCGACAGGGTGTGCGGCAGTACTTC. Translation gives CASSYSRQGVRQYF.

Many counts were recorded for this clonotype. The chain couples TRBV29-1 to TRBJ2-4, with 11 bases identical to TRBD2. CDR3 length: 14 residues. V trimming: 4 bases; J trimming: 6 bases; junction bases outside the gene matches: 5. CDR1 and CDR2 (germline): SQVTM, ANQGSEA. The DNA for the CDR3 is TGCAGCGTTGGGGTAGCGGGAGGGGGAAACATTCAGTACTTC. Translation: CSVGVAGGGNIQYF.

By its share, this clonotype is medium-sized. This chain links TRBV6-2 or TRBV6-3 with TRBJ2-2, with 7 nucleotides matching TRBD2. The CDR3 is 15 residues long. Per germline, CDR1 MNHEY and CDR2 SVGEGT. V lost 4 bases, J lost 6 bases, and 8 bases stayed unmatched. CDR3 bases: TGTGCCAGCAGTTCCCCTGGGAGGGTGGCCGGGGAGCTGTTTTTT. Protein product: CASSSPGRVAGELFF.

This clonotype was recorded many times. The chain employs TRBV9 and TRBJ1-6; unclear D gene. V lost 0 bases, J lost 5 bases, and 6 bases lay in between. This CDR3 has 14 amino acids. CDR1 and CDR2 from the germline V gene are SGDLS and YYNGEE. The CDR3 region has the DNA TGTGCCAGCAGCGTAGAACCAAATAATTCACCCCTCCACTTT. Its protein is CASSVEPNNSPLHF.

The chain carries TRBV5-1 and TRBJ2-1; the match to TRBD1 covers 12 bases. The length of the CDR3 is 15 residues. Trimming cost V 0 bases and J 8 bases; bases outside gene matches: 3. The V gene's germline CDR1 is SGHRS and CDR2 YFSETQ. CDR3 sequence reads: CASSLEGQGAYEQFF. In DNA, the CDR3 is TGCGCCAGCAGCTTGGAGGGACAGGGGGCCTATGAGCAGTTCTTC.

This clonotype was seen at least ten times. The rearrangement links TRBV7-9 to TRBJ2-7; 7 positions match TRBD1. CDR1 and CDR2 from the germline V gene are SEHNR and FQNEAQ (reference sequence). The CDR3 totals 13 residues. The trim removed 4 bases at V and 2 bases at J, leaving 2 bases unmatched. The CDR3 region has the DNA TGTGCCAGCAGCTACGGACAGGCCTACGAGCAGTACTTC. It yields the protein CASSYGQAYEQYF.

This clonotype was counted many times. The V call is TRBV12-3 or TRBV12-4, the J call TRBJ1-2, with D possibly being TRBD1 (6 bases). V lost 7 bases to trimming and J lost 2 bases, with 11 bases between them. CDR3 length equals 13 residues. The CDR3 here is CASNPTGNYGYTF. CDR3 nucleotide sequence: TGTGCCAGCAACCCCACAGGGAACTATGGCTACACCTTC.

Many counts were recorded for this clonotype. The J gene is TRBJ1-4, the V gene TRBV29-1; 7 bases are a match to TRBD1. Germline V gives CDR1 SQVTM, CDR2 ANQGSEA. V lost 4 bases to trimming and J lost 8 bases; unmatched junction nucleotides: 7. The CDR3 is 13 amino acids. The CDR3 protein is CSVATGVEEKLFF. CDR3 nucleotide sequence: TGCAGCGTTGCAACAGGGGTGGAGGAAAAACTGTTTTTT.

This clonotype was detected many times. CDR3 sequence reads: CASSQSGTGTFF. CDR3 DNA sequence: TGTGCCAGCAGCCAATCGGGGACAGGGACGTTCTTC. The chain uses TRBV3-1 and TRBJ2-1; 9 bases line up with TRBD1. Trimming at V came to 2 bases and at J to 15 bases, leaving 5 bases not matched to a gene. In germline, CDR1 is LGHDT, CDR2 YNNKEL (reference sequence). This CDR3 comprises 12 residues.

This clonotype was seen at least ten times. The chain joins TRBV29-1 to TRBJ2-7; 9 bases map to TRBD1. Germline assignment: CDR1 SQVTM and CDR2 ANQGSEA. The CDR3 has 15 residues. The V segment lost 6 bases and the J segment 5 bases; nucleotides outside the gene matches: 14. The CDR3 loop is CSVDVTGTGFNEQYF. CDR3 DNA sequence: TGCAGCGTAGACGTGACCGGGACAGGGTTTAACGAGCAGTACTTC.

This clonotype was seen repeatedly, ten times or more. Its ends do not fully match the called genes, so a read error is possible. J is TRBJ1-5 and V is TRBV5-1; 9 bases are shared with TRBD1. The CDR3 sequence is 17 residues long. Germline lookup yields CDR1 SGHRS and CDR2 YFSETQ. The CDR3 DNA reads TGTGCCAGCAGCCACCGGACAGGGGACTCTAGCAATCAGCCCCAGCATTTT. Translation: CASSHRTGDSSNQPQHF.

This clonotype is medium-sized in the sample. The chain combines TRBV20-1 with TRBJ2-1; 7 bases align to TRBD1. The junction had 7 bases not matched to a gene; V was cut back by 5 bases and J by 0 bases. This CDR3 has 15 residues. Germline CDR1 reads DFQATT; CDR2 reads SNEGSKA (reference sequence). The CDR3 nucleotides read TGCAGTGCTGGGACAGTTGAATACTCCTACAATGAGCAGTTCTTC. Amino acid sequence: CSAGTVEYSYNEQFF.